What follows describes a single T cell receptor beta chain. The entry originates in a study of blood T cell repertoires in COVID-19. Across the study: There were acute and convalescent COVID-19 samples, and they came from the United States, Italy and Spain. PBMCs, B-cell-depleted T cells, or T cells provided the cDNA or gDNA that made up the material.

V was pared by 2 bases and J by 4 bases, with 10 bases of the junction left unmatched. Germline V gene data show CDR1 as SGDLS and CDR2 as YYNGEE. The CDR3 sequence is 18 residues long. Original methodology: Quantification of nucleated cells was approximated via reference gene primer amplification. Clones were sequenced by immunoSEQ multiplex PCR, and TCRdb holds only the in-frame ones, with some missing. V and J calls and clone size follow that table, whereas D and trimming were derived from the DNA. Altogether 40,000 to 55,000 clones are present, approximately 80% being singletons, with the ten largest covering more than 12%.

The sample consisted of peripheral blood. The TCR was taken from a human donor in a cohort sampled during active COVID-19. The chain has TRBV9 and TRBJ2-4; TRBD2 aligns across 12 bases. The CDR3 nucleotides are TGTGCCAGCAGCGTGGGATTAGGACTAGCGGGACGAAAAAACATTCAGTACTTC. It specifies CASSVGLGLAGRKNIQYF.